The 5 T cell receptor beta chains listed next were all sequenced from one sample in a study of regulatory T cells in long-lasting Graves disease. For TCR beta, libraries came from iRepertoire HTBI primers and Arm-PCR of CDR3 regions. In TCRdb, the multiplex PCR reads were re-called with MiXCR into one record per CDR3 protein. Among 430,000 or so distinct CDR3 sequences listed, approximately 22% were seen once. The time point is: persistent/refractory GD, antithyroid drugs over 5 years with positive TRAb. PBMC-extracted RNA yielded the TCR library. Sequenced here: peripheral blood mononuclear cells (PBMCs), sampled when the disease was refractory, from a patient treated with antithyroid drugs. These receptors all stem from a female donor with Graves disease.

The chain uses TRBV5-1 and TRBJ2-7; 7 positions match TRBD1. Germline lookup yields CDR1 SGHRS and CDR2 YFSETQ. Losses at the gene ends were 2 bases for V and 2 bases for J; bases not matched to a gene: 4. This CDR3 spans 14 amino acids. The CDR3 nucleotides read TGCGCCAGCAGCTTTGGACAGGAGACCTACGAGCAGTACTTC. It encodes CASSFGQETYEQYF.

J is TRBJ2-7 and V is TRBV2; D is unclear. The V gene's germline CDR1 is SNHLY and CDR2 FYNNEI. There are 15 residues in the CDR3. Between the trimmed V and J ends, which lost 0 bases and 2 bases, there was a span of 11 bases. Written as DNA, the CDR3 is TGTGCCAGCAGTGAAGCACCAAGGGCCCCCTACGAGCAGTACTTC. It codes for CASSEAPRAPYEQYF.

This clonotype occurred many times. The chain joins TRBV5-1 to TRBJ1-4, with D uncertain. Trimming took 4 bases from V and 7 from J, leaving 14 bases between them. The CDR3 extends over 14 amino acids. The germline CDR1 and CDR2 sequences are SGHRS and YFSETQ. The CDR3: CASSEQRIGEKLFF. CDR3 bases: TGCGCCAGCAGCGAACAACGGATCGGTGAAAAACTGTTTTTT.

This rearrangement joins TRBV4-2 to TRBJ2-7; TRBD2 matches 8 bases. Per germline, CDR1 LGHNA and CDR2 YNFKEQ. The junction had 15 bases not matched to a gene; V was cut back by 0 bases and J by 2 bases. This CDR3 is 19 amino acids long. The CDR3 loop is CASSQDHTAGGSAAYEQYF. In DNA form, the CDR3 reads TGTGCCAGCAGCCAAGATCATACTGCGGGGGGCAGTGCGGCCTACGAGCAGTACTTC.

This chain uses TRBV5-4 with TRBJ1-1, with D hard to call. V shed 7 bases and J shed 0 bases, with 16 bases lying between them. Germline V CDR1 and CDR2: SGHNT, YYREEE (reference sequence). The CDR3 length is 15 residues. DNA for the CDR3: TGTGCCAGCGGAGGGAATCCGTGGATGAACACTGAAGCTTTCTTT. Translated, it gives CASGGNPWMNTEAFF.